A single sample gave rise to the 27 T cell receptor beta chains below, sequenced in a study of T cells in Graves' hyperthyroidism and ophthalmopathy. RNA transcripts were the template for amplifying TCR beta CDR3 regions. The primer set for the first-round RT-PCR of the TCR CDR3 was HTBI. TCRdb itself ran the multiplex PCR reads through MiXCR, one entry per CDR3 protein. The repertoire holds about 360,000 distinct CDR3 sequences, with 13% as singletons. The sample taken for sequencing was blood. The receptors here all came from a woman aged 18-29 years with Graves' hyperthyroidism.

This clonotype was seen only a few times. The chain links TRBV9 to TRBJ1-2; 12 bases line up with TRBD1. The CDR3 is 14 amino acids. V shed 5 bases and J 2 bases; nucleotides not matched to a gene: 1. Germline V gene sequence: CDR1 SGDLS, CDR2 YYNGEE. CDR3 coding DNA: TGTGCCAGCAGAGGGACAGGGGGCAACTATGGCTACACCTTC. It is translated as CASRGTGGNYGYTF.

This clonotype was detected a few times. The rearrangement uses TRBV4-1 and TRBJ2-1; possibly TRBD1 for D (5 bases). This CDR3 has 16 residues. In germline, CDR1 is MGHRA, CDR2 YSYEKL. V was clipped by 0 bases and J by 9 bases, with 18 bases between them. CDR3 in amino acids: CASSQDADGWGGEQFF. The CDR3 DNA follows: TGCGCCAGCAGCCAAGATGCCGACGGGTGGGGCGGTGAGCAGTTCTTC.

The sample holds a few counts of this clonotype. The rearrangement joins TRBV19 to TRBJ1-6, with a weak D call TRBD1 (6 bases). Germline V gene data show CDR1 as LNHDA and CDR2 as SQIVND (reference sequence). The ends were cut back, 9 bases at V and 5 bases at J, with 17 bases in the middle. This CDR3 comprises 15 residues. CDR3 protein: CASRTGTWDNSPLHF. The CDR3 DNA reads TGTGCCAGCCGAACAGGGACCTGGGATAATTCACCCCTCCACTTT.

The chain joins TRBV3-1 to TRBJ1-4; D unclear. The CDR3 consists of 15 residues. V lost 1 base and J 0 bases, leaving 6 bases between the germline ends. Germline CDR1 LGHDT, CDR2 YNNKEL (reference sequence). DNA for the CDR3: TGTGCCAGCAGCCAAGGCATTACAACTAATGAAAAACTGTTTTTT. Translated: CASSQGITTNEKLFF.

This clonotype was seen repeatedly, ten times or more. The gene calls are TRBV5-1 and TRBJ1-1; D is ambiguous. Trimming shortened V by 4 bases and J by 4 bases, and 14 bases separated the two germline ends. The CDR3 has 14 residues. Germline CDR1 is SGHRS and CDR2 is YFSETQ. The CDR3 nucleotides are TGCGCCAGCAGCCTTGGGGAATTGGGCACTGAAGCTTTCTTT. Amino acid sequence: CASSLGELGTEAFF.

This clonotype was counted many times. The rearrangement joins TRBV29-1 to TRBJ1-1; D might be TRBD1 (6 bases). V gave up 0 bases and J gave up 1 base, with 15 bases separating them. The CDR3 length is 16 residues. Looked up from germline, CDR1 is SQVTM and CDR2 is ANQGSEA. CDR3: CSVEDQAGEKNTEAFF. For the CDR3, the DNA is TGCAGCGTTGAAGATCAGGCAGGGGAGAAGAACACTGAAGCTTTCTTT.

The CDR3 region has the DNA TGTGCCAGCAGCTACGGGACCAACAATGAGCAGTTCTTC. Translation: CASSYGTNNEQFF. The chain has TRBV13 and TRBJ2-1; D may correspond to TRBD1 or TRBD2 (5 bases each). Looked up from germline, CDR1 is PRHDT and CDR2 is FYEKMQ (reference sequence). The CDR3 is made up of 13 amino acids. Trimming took off 4 bases at V and 5 bases at J, with 9 bases between the two ends. Combining the CDR3 with reference TRBV13 and TRBJ2-1 gives the whole variable domain AAGVIQSPRHLIKEKRETATLKCYPIPRHDTVYWYQQGPGQDPQFLISFYEKMQSDKGSIPDRFSAQQFSDYHSELNMSSLELGDSALYFCASSYGTNNEQFFGPGTRLTVL.

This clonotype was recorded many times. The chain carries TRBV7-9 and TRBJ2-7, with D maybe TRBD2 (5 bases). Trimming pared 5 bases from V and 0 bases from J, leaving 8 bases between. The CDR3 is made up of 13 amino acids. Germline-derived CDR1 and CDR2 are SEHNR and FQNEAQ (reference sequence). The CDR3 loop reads CASSRAASYEQYF. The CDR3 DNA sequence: TGTGCCAGCAGCCGAGCGGCCTCCTACGAGCAGTACTTC.

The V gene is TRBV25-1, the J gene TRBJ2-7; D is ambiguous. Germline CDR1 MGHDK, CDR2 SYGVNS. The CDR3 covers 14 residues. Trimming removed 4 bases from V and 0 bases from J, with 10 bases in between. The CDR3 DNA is TGTGCCAGCAGTGTGGGGTTGGTCTCCTACGAGCAGTACTTC. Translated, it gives CASSVGLVSYEQYF.

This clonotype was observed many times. This CDR3 reads CASSPTGTQETQYF. The CDR3 bases are TGCGCCAGCAGCCCCACCGGGACCCAAGAGACCCAGTACTTC. The V and J genes are TRBV4-1 and TRBJ2-5; D is tentatively TRBD1 or TRBD2 (5 bases each). V was cut by 4 bases and J by 1 base, with 10 bases left in between. The CDR3 is 14 amino acids. Germline V gene sequence: CDR1 MGHRA, CDR2 YSYEKL.

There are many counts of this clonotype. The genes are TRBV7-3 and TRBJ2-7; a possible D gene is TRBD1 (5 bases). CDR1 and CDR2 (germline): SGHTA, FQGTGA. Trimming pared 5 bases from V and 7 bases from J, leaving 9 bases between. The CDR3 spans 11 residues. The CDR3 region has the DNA TGTGCCAGCAGCGACGGACAAGAGCAGTACTTC. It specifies CASSDGQEQYF.

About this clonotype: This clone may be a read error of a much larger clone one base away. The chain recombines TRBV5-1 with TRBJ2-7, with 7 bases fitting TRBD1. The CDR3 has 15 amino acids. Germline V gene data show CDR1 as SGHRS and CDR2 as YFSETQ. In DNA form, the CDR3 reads TGTGCCAGCAGCTTGGGCGGACAGGTCTACAATGAGCAGTACTTC. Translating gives CASSLGGQVYNEQYF.

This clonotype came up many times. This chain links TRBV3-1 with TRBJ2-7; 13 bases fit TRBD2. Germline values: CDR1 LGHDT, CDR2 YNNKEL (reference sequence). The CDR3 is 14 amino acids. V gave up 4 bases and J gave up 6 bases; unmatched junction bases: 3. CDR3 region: CASSPGLAGVEQYF. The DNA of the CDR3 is TGTGCCAGCAGCCCCGGACTAGCGGGAGTCGAGCAGTACTTC.

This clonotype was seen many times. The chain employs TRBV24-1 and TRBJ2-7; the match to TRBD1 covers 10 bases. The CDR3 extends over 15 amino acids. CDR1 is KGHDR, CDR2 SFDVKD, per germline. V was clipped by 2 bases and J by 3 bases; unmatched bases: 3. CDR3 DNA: TGTGCCACCAGTGATTCCGGGACAGGGGTCTACGAGCAGTACTTC. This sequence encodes CATSDSGTGVYEQYF.

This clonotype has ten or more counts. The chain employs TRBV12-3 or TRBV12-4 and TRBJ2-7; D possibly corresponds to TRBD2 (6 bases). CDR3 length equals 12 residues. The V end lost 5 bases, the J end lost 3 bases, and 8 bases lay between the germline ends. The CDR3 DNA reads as TGTGCCAGCAGTGCGGGGCTCTACGAGCAGTACTTC. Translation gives CASSAGLYEQYF.

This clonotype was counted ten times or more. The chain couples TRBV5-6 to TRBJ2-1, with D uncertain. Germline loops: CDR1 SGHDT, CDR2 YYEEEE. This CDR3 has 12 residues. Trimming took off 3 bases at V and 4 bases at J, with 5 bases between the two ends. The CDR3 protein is CASSSAYNEQFF. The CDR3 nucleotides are TGTGCCAGCAGCTCAGCTTACAATGAGCAGTTCTTC.

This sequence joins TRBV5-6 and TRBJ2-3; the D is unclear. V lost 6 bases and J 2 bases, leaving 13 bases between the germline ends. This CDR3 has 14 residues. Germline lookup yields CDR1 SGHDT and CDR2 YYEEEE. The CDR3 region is CASTLRYSTDTQYF. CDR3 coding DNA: TGTGCCAGCACCCTGCGCTATTCCACAGATACGCAGTATTTT. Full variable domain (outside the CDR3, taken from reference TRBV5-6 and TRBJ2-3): DAGVTQSPTHLIKTRGQQVTLRCSPKSGHDTVSWYQQALGQGPQFIFQYYEEEERQRGNFPDRFSGHQFPNYSSELNVNALLLGDSALYLCASTLRYSTDTQYFGPGTRLTVL.

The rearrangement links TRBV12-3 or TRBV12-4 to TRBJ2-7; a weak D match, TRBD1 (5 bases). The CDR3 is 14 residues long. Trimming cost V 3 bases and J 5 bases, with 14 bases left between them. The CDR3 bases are TGTGCCAGCAGTTTGGCAGGGTACGGTGACGAGCAGTACTTC. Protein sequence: CASSLAGYGDEQYF.

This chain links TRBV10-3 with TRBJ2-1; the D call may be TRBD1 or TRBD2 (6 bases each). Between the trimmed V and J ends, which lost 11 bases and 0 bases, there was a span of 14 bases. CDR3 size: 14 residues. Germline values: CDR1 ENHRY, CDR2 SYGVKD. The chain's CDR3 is CAAEGELSYNEQFF. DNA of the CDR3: TGTGCCGCGGAGGGGGAACTCTCCTACAATGAGCAGTTCTTC.

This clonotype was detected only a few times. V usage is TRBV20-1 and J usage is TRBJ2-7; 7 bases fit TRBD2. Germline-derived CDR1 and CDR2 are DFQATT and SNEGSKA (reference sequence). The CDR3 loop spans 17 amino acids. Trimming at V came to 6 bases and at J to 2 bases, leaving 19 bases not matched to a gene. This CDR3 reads CSAPSLRGDRNAYEQYF. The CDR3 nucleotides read TGCAGTGCCCCCTCACTCCGGGGGGACCGAAACGCCTACGAGCAGTACTTC.

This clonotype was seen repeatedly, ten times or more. CDR3 coding DNA: TGTGCCAGCAGCCAAGATAAGGGGCAGGGAGCTTTCTTT. Translated: CASSQDKGQGAFF. The chain carries TRBV3-1 and TRBJ1-1; TRBD1 is a possible D gene (5 bases). Germline CDR1 is LGHDT and CDR2 is YNNKEL (reference sequence). The CDR3 spans 13 residues. V was pared by 0 bases and J by 10 bases, with 12 bases between.

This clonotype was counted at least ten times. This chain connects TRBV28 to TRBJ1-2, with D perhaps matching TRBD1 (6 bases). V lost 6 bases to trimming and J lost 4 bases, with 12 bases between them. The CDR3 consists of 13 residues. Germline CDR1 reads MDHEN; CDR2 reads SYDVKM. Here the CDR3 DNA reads TGTGCCAGCAGAAAAACAGGGATCTATGGCTACACCTTC. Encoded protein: CASRKTGIYGYTF.

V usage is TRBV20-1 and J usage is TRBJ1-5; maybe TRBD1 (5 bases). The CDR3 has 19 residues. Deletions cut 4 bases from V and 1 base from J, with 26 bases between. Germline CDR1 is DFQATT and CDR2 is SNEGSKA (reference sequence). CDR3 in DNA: TGCAGTGCTATGGTGTCCCCCCGGTGGGCGCGGGACAGCAATCAGCCCCAGCATTTT. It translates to CSAMVSPRWARDSNQPQHF.

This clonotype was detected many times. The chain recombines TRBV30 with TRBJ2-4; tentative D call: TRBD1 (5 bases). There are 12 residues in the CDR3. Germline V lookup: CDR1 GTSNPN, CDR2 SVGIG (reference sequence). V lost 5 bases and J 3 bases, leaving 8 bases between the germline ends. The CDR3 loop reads CAWDSHKNIQYF. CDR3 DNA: TGTGCCTGGGACAGTCACAAAAACATTCAGTACTTC.

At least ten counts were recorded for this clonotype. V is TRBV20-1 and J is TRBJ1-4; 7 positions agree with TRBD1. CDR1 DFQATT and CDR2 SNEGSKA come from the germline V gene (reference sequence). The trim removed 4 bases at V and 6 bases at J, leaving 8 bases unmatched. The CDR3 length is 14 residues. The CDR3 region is CSATRNRGDEKLFF. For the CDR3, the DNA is TGCAGTGCTACAAGGAACAGGGGTGATGAAAAACTGTTTTTT.

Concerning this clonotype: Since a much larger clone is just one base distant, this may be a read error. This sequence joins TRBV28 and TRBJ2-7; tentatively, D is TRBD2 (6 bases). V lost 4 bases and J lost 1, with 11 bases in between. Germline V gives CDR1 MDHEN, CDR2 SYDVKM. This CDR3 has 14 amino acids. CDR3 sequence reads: CASSSCAGSYEQYF. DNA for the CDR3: TGTGCCAGCAGTTCGTGTGCGGGGTCCTACGAGCAGTACTTC.

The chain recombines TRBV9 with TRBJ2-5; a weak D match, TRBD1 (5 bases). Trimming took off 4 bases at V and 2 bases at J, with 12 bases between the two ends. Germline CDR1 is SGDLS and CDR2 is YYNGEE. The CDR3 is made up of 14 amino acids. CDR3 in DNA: TGTGCCAGCAGCCCTGGGGCTAGTCAAGAGACCCAGTACTTC. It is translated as CASSPGASQETQYF. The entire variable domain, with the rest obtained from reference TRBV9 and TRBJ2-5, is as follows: DSGVTQTPKHLITATGQRVTLRCSPRSGDLSVYWYQQSLDQGLQFLIQYYNGEERAKGNILERFSAQQFPDLHSELNLSSLELGDSALYFCASSPGASQETQYFGPGTRLLVL.